Following are 25 T cell receptor beta chains from one sample sequenced in a study of blood T cell repertoires in COVID-19. Sequenced by immunoSEQ multiplex PCR; TCRdb stores in-frame clones only, minus some. Of fewer than 130,000 clones listed, around nine tenths were seen once; the top ten hold 4.8%. Sequencing was done on a sample of peripheral blood. The origin of the receptors is a human donor in a cohort sampled during active COVID-19.

This chain connects TRBV30 to TRBJ1-1; 7 bases line up with TRBD1. The CDR3 runs to 14 residues. V shed 5 bases, J shed 5 bases, and the junction held 11 bases outside the gene matches. CDR1 GTSNPN and CDR2 SVGIG come from the germline V gene (reference sequence). The CDR3 coding sequence is TGTGCCTGGGCCTTGGGACAGAGCTGGACTGAAGCTTTCTTT. Protein: CAWALGQSWTEAFF.

CDR3 region: CAWSVGGGSNQPQHF. The CDR3 bases are TGTGCCTGGAGTGTTGGGGGAGGGAGCAATCAGCCCCAGCATTTT. The chain couples TRBV30 to TRBJ1-5; tentatively, D is TRBD1 (5 bases). V dropped 0 bases and J dropped 1 base, with 10 bases sitting between them. The CDR3 runs to 15 residues. The germline V gene encodes CDR1 GTSNPN and CDR2 SVGIG (reference sequence). Combining the CDR3 with reference TRBV30 and TRBJ1-5 gives the whole variable domain SQTIHQWPATLVQPVGSPLSLECTVEGTSNPNLYWYRQAAGRGLQLLFYSVGIGQISSEVPQNLSASRPQDRQFILSSKKLLLSDSGFYLCAWSVGGGSNQPQHFGDGTRLSIL.

This chain links TRBV4-3 with TRBJ2-5; 16 bases align to TRBD2. There are 17 residues in the CDR3. Germline V gene lookup returns CDR1 LGHNA and CDR2 YSLEER. The ends lost 0 bases at V and 9 bases at J; junction bases unmatched: 7. The chain's CDR3 is CASSQDGGLAGGTPQYF. CDR3 nucleotides: TGCGCCAGCAGCCAAGATGGGGGACTAGCGGGAGGGACCCCCCAGTACTTC.

The V gene is TRBV19, the J gene TRBJ2-3, with a tentative D call TRBD2 (5 bases). The length of the CDR3 is 13 residues. Per the germline V gene, CDR1 is LNHDA and CDR2 is SQIVND (reference sequence). V lost 5 bases and J lost 0, with 6 bases in between. The CDR3 reads CASSAGSTDTQYF. CDR3 nucleotides: TGTGCCAGTAGTGCGGGTAGCACAGATACGCAGTATTTT.

This chain connects TRBV4-3 to TRBJ2-1, with TRBD1 matching 7 bases. Germline lookup yields CDR1 LGHNA and CDR2 YSLEER. The CDR3 contains 14 residues. The J segment lost 4 bases and the V segment lost 1 base, leaving 1 base of the junction unmatched. The CDR3 bases are TGCGCCAGCAGCCAAGCCAGGGGGTACAATGAGCAGTTCTTC. This sequence encodes CASSQARGYNEQFF.

This clone came up a few times. This chain connects TRBV5-1 to TRBJ1-1, with TRBD1 matching over 10 bases. The CDR3 runs to 14 residues. V lost 0 bases and J lost 5; bases outside the gene matches: 1. CDR1 and CDR2 (germline): SGHRS, YFSETQ. Here the CDR3 DNA reads TGCGCCAGCAGCTTGGGGGGACAGGGGACTGAAGCTTTCTTT. Residues: CASSLGGQGTEAFF.

The chain recombines TRBV15 with TRBJ1-2, with D unclear. V gave up 0 bases and J gave up 5 bases, with 19 bases separating them. The CDR3 totals 17 residues. CDR1 LNHNV and CDR2 YYDKDF come from the germline V gene (reference sequence). The CDR3 DNA is TGTGCCACCAGCAGAGATGTTTCGACGCGGCCGGGGTATGGCTACACCTTC. It specifies CATSRDVSTRPGYGYTF.

The V and J genes are TRBV28 and TRBJ1-4; 7 nucleotides match TRBD1. Germline V gene sequence: CDR1 MDHEN, CDR2 SYDVKM. Trimming cost V 3 bases and J 6 bases; bases outside gene matches: 7. The CDR3 extends over 15 amino acids. CDR3 in amino acids: CASSFGGGTDEKLFF. The CDR3 nucleotides are TGTGCCAGCAGTTTTGGAGGCGGGACAGATGAAAAACTGTTTTTT.

This clone was seen only once. The rearrangement uses TRBV13 and TRBJ2-7; the match to TRBD1 covers 8 bases. The CDR3 runs to 14 residues. CDR1 and CDR2 (germline): PRHDT, FYEKMQ (reference sequence). Germline trimming cut 0 bases from V and 3 bases from J; bases unmatched to any gene: 1. The CDR3 bases are TGTGCCAGCAGCTTAGGGGGGACAGGCTACGAGCAGTACTTC. Amino acids: CASSLGGTGYEQYF.

The sample holds one count of this clone. The J gene is TRBJ2-5, the V gene TRBV4-2, with TRBD2 as a possible D gene (6 bases). Deletions cut 0 bases from V and 5 bases from J, with 13 bases between. The germline V gene has CDR1 LGHNA and CDR2 YNFKEQ. The CDR3 consists of 15 residues. This CDR3 reads CASSQDGRDWETQYF. The CDR3 DNA is TGTGCCAGCAGCCAAGATGGGCGGGACTGGGAGACCCAGTACTTC.

This chain links TRBV29-1 with TRBJ2-3; the D gene is possibly TRBD1 (6 bases). This CDR3 contains 15 residues. The V end lost 4 bases, the J end lost 2 bases, and 16 bases lay between the germline ends. CDR1 and CDR2 (germline): SQVTM, ANQGSEA. Written as DNA, the CDR3 is TGCAGCGTTGTCGGGGTGGGACAAAACACAGATACGCAGTATTTT. This codes for CSVVGVGQNTDTQYF.

The gene calls are TRBV3-1 (or the pseudogene TRBV3-2) and TRBJ1-2; no clear D. Germline V gene lookup returns CDR1 LGHDT and CDR2 YNNKEL (reference sequence). The CDR3 is made up of 16 amino acids. V was pared by 4 bases and J by 6 bases, with 21 bases between. The CDR3, as DNA: TGTGCCAGCAGCCCGCCCGGACGGGATCTCATGGATGGCTACACCTTC. Protein sequence: CASSPPGRDLMDGYTF.

The CDR3 spells CASRRDVDNEQFF. DNA of the CDR3: TGTGCCAGCCGTCGGGATGTGGACAATGAGCAGTTCTTC. This chain connects TRBV7-9 to TRBJ2-1; D might be TRBD2 (5 bases). The CDR3 sequence is 13 residues long. Trimming removed 8 bases at V and 5 bases at J, with 13 bases between. From germline, CDR1 is SEHNR and CDR2 FQNEAQ (reference sequence).

The CDR3 DNA is TGCGCCAGCAGCTTGAGTGCTGGCCAGGGTCGGGAGCTGTTTTTT. Its translation is CASSLSAGQGRELFF. This chain links TRBV5-1 with TRBJ2-2; tentative D call: TRBD1 (5 bases). This CDR3 has 15 amino acids. Trimming shortened V by 1 base and J by 9 bases, and 16 bases separated the two germline ends. Germline-derived CDR1 and CDR2 are SGHRS and YFSETQ.

V is TRBV7-9 and J is TRBJ1-1; 9 bases map to TRBD1. The trim removed 3 bases at V and 11 bases at J, leaving 13 bases unmatched. The CDR3 loop spans 15 amino acids. Germline V lookup: CDR1 SEHNR, CDR2 FQNEAQ (reference sequence). The DNA of the CDR3 is TGTGCCAGCAGCTTCCCCCAGCTGACAGGGGGTTCGGCTTTCTTT. Translated: CASSFPQLTGGSAFF.

The chain uses TRBV4-1 and TRBJ2-5; D might be TRBD2 (6 bases). CDR1 is MGHRA and CDR2 is YSYEKL in the germline V gene. Trimming pared 1 base from V and 0 bases from J, leaving 9 bases between. The CDR3 consists of 15 residues. CDR3 loop: CASSQGTGDQETQYF. The CDR3 DNA reads TGCGCCAGCAGCCAAGGAACGGGAGACCAAGAGACCCAGTACTTC.

This clone was counted a few times. V and J are TRBV6-2 or TRBV6-3 and TRBJ2-7, with TRBD2 identical over 9 bases. Germline trimming cut 10 bases from V and 2 bases from J; bases unmatched to any gene: 9. The CDR3 contains 14 residues. Germline lookup yields CDR1 MNHEY and CDR2 SVGEGT. CDR3 in DNA: TGTGCCACCAGACCTAGCGGGGCAACCTACGAGCAGTACTTC. It is translated as CATRPSGATYEQYF.

On this clone itself: The same CDR3 is also encoded by other DNA sequences in this sample. This chain joins TRBV9 and TRBJ1-6; TRBD1 might be the D (5 bases). Germline assignment: CDR1 SGDLS and CDR2 YYNGEE. The CDR3 is 14 amino acids. Trimming removed 0 bases from V and 5 bases from J, with 6 bases in between. CDR3 sequence (DNA): TGTGCCAGCAGCGTAGAAGGGGATAATTCACCCCTCCACTTT. Translated: CASSVEGDNSPLHF.

The rearrangement links TRBV30 to TRBJ2-1; 7 bases agree with TRBD2. CDR3 length: 17 amino acids. The junction had 11 bases not matched to a gene; V was cut back by 0 bases and J by 3 bases. Germline V gene data show CDR1 as GTSNPN and CDR2 as SVGIG (reference sequence). CDR3 in DNA: TGTGCCTGGAGTGTACGGATGTATGGGGGGGTCTACAATGAGCAGTTCTTC. Residues: CAWSVRMYGGVYNEQFF.

The CDR3 DNA follows: TGTGCCACCGTGCAGCAGGGGTTCTATGGCTACACCTTC. Amino acid sequence: CATVQQGFYGYTF. The chain uses TRBV6-5 and TRBJ1-2, with TRBD1 as a possible D gene (6 bases). There are 13 residues in the CDR3. V gave up 10 bases and J gave up 4 bases, with 16 bases separating them. Germline CDR1 MNHEY, CDR2 SVGAGI.

The chain links TRBV7-9 to TRBJ2-7; 12 nucleotides match TRBD1. The CDR3 loop spans 16 amino acids. The germline V gene has CDR1 SEHNR and CDR2 FQNEAQ (reference sequence). V was clipped by 5 bases and J by 6 bases; unmatched bases: 11. CDR3 sequence reads: CASSPGTGGRVTEQYF. CDR3 DNA: TGTGCCAGCAGCCCCGGGACAGGGGGCAGAGTCACCGAGCAGTACTTC.

CDR3 amino acids: CAVIRAGTPHEQYF. The CDR3 DNA reads TGTGCCGTCATTCGAGCGGGGACTCCCCACGAGCAGTACTTC. The chain employs TRBV6-5 and TRBJ2-7; 7 bases line up with TRBD2. The CDR3 is 14 residues long. Germline values: CDR1 MNHEY, CDR2 SVGAGI. V trimming: 11 bases; J trimming: 5 bases; junction bases outside the gene matches: 15.

CDR3 amino acids: CASSPPAGTASAEAFF. The CDR3 DNA reads TGTGCCAGCAGTCCACCCGCCGGGACGGCTAGCGCTGAAGCTTTCTTT. The chain is built from TRBV25-1 and TRBJ1-1, with D possibly being TRBD1 (5 bases). CDR1 is MGHDK and CDR2 is SYGVNS in the germline V gene. There are 16 residues in the CDR3. Deletions cut 5 bases from V and 6 bases from J, with 22 bases between.

CDR3 in amino acids: CASSYADNTEAFF. DNA for the CDR3: TGTGCCAGCAGTTACGCAGATAACACTGAAGCTTTCTTT. The chain combines TRBV6-5 with TRBJ1-1; D gene unclear. Trimming left V 2 bases short and J 2 bases short, with 6 bases between. Germline CDR1 is MNHEY and CDR2 is SVGAGI. This CDR3 spans 13 amino acids.

The chain uses TRBV28 and TRBJ1-5, with D unresolved. V lost 8 bases to trimming and J lost 3 bases, with 11 bases between them. This CDR3 has 13 residues. CDR1 is MDHEN, CDR2 SYDVKM, per germline. The CDR3 region has the DNA TGTGCCAGCGCGTCGGGAACCAATCAGCCCCAGCATTTT. Encoded protein: CASASGTNQPQHF.